The clone carrying this T cell receptor beta chain occurred once. Assay: immunoSEQ multiplex PCR; the TCRdb copy retains only in-frame clones and omits some. Of 380,000 or so clones in the sample, under 90% were seen once. As to treatment: over 15 received Ad26.COV2.S at low or high dose, single or two shots; roughly five received placebo; per-sample allocation not given. After the first vaccine or placebo injection, samples were drawn on day 63. The record originates from a study of Ad26.COV2.S vaccination and SARS-CoV-2 variants. Study-level background: As a participant in COV1001, the donor was in the Ad26.COV2.S trial arm.

The sequence came from a person aged 18 to 65 who received the Ad26.COV2.S COVID-19 vaccine or a placebo. Material: peripheral blood, obtained in a trial of Ad26.COV2.S vaccine versus placebo.

The CDR3 here is CASSALAGSDGGEQFF. The CDR3 DNA reads as TGTGCCAGCAGTGCACTAGCGGGTTCTGATGGAGGAGAGCAGTTCTTC. The rearrangement uses TRBV6-1 and TRBJ2-1; 9 bases are a match to TRBD2. Germline values: CDR1 MNHNS, CDR2 SASEGT. The ends lost 4 bases at V and 10 bases at J; junction bases unmatched: 14. The CDR3 consists of 16 residues.